The entry below describes one TCR beta chain. Its binding antigen is unknown. Base qualities are not recorded, but no much larger clone differs from it by a single base. Patients with a history of autoimmune disease or receiving systemic immunosuppression were excluded from the trial. Peripheral blood for TCR sequencing was drawn from every dose cohort at baseline, at cycle 4 day 1 and at cycle 7 day 1. The samples were drawn from a first-in-human, open-label, multicenter phase I dose-escalation trial of ivuxolimab. Adults with locally advanced or metastatic head and neck squamous cell, hepatocellular, melanoma or renal cell carcinoma were enrolled in the trial. Before TCR sequencing, CD4+ and CD8+ T cells were separately sorted from peripheral blood. This record belongs to a study of OX40 agonist ivuxolimab in advanced cancers. Background for the entire study: Ivuxolimab was a fully human IgG2 agonistic monoclonal antibody targeting the costimulatory receptor OX40 (CD134). Intravenous ivuxolimab was administered to patients every 2 weeks at six dose levels: 0.01, 0.1, 0.3, 1.5, 3 and 10 mg/kg. Of the roughly 50 dose-escalation patients, hepatocellular carcinoma was present in some 19, melanoma in roughly 15, renal cell carcinoma in 9 and head and neck cancer in 9. In the dose-escalation cohort, approximately 82% of patients were male, and the mean age was 60 years with a range of about 20 to 90. Patients were allowed to have had prior anti-PD-1, anti-PD-L1 or anti-CTLA-4 therapy, and around 40% of the dose-escalation patients had previously received checkpoint inhibitors. Partial responses were achieved by three dose-escalation patients, of whom one had hepatocellular carcinoma and two had cutaneous melanoma. Peripheral TCRbeta sequencing was intended to test whether TCR sequence diversity was altered and clonal T-cell expansion was caused by ivuxolimab. The paper covers the monotherapy dose-escalation part of the phase I ivuxolimab trial, which included N of about 50 patients. Overall study results and their limits: The antigen specificity of the clonally expanded peripheral T cells was not determined. In the 0.1-3.0 mg/kg groups, partial responders were among the patients with the lowest normalized peripheral clonal expansion, particularly in CD8+ T cells. Low levels of normalized T-cell clonal expansion were also shown by some nonresponding patients. At doses from 0.1 to 3.0 mg/kg, clonal expansion was seen in both CD4+ and CD8+ blood T cells between baseline and week 6. On average, CD8+ T cells showed more expanded clones than CD4+ T cells after ivuxolimab.

Genomic DNA was extracted from sorted cells for sequencing of the TCRbeta CDR3 region. The immunoSEQ Assay was used to sequence the TCRbeta CDR3 regions. This is the immuneACCESS table as TCRdb keeps it, with only in-frame sequences that have V and J called. A part of the clones is gone; compared with another copy, unresolved V genes explain less than half, and the rest is unexplained. Recorded for this sample are roughly 100,000 clones; roughly 90% of them occurred a single time. The top ten constitute about 3% of the sample. This clonotype was sampled from an adult with an advanced solid tumor such as melanoma, head and neck, liver or kidney cancer. Source: CD4+ or CD8+ T cells sorted from blood, taken in a trial of the OX40 agonist ivuxolimab.

At the DNA level, the sequence is TGTGCCAGCAGTTTGGGGGTGGGCTCAGGAAACACCATATATTTT. The encoded protein is CASSLGVGSGNTIYF. Recombination joined TRBV27 with TRBJ1-3, with a tentative D gene TRBD1 over 5 matching bases. The germline V gene (reference sequence) specifies MNHEY as CDR1 and SMNVEV as CDR2. From the cysteine up to the phenylalanine, the CDR3 has a length of 15 residues. Only the CDR3 portion is preserved as DNA: 45 bases, with reading frame beginning at the first base. V is cut by 3 bases and J by 4 bases, and the space between the germline ends is 13 bases.